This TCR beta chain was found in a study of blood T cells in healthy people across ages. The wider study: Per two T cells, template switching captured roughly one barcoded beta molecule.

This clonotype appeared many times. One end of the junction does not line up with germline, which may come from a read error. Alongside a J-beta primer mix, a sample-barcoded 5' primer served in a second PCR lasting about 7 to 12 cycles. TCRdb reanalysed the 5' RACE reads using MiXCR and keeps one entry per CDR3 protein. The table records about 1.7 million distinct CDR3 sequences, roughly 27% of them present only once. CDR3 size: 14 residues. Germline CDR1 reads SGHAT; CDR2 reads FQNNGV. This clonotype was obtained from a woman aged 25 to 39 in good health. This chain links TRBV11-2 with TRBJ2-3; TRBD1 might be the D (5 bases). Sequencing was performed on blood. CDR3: CASSLVQGTDTQYF. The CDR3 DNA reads TGTGCCAGCAGTTTAGTACAGGGCACAGATACGCAGTATTTT.